This T cell receptor (beta chain) was sequenced during a study of blood T cell repertoires in COVID-19. Study members were between about 18 and 100 years old and lived in 25 or so US regions. Germline loops: CDR1 SGHRS, CDR2 YFSETQ. J gave up 8 bases and V 0 bases, and 1 base lay outside the gene matches. The CDR3 contains 14 residues. Clones were sequenced by immunoSEQ multiplex PCR, and TCRdb holds only the in-frame ones, with some missing. The profile covers 370,000 or so clones, with around 87% appearing a single time and under 1.5% taken by the ten largest. Sequencing used PBMCs or T cells enriched from blood (not recorded which). This clonotype originated in a man aged 30 to 39 who had recovered from COVID-19. This chain links TRBV5-1 with TRBJ1-6; 8 positions agree with TRBD1. The CDR3 coding sequence is TGCGCCAGCAGCTTGGTGGACAGGGATTCACCCCTCCACTTT. Protein product: CASSLVDRDSPLHF.